This T cell receptor (beta chain) was recorded in a study of T cell responses to AZD1222 COVID-19 vaccine. The data were produced by immunoSEQ multiplex PCR, yet TCRdb's version contains in-frame clones alone and is incomplete. The profile shows about 100,000 clones, over 75% of them singletons. The CDR3 has 17 residues. V was cut by 0 bases and J by 4 bases, with 16 bases left in between. The germline V gene encodes CDR1 LNHDA and CDR2 SQIVND (reference sequence). The chain uses TRBV19 and TRBJ1-5; D possibly corresponds to TRBD1 (6 bases). The sequences come from peripheral blood, collected on day 0 of MenACWY control vaccination. This receptor was taken from an adult in good health. CDR3 sequence (DNA): TGTGCCAGTAGTATAGAGGTAGGAACAGGGAGAAATCAGCCCCAGCATTTT. Translation: CASSIEVGTGRNQPQHF.